This TCR beta chain is drawn from a study of T cells after yellow fever vaccination. Concerning this clonotype itself: What it recognizes is unknown.

Germline assignment: CDR1 ENHRY and CDR2 SYGVKD. The V gene lost 0 bases and the J gene lost 8 bases, with 7 bases spanning the gap. The CDR3 totals 13 residues. Study findings and constraints: The bulk population could contribute abundant contaminating clonotypes to FACS-sorted repertoires.

Via MiXCR, TCRdb re-called the 5' RACE reads, giving one row per CDR3 protein. The profile shows 450,000 to 550,000 distinct CDR3 sequences, 15% to 20% of them singletons. The sequences come from PBMCs, collected 15 days after the yellow fever booster vaccination. This receptor was identified in a man aged 25-40 years who received the YFV17D yellow fever vaccine. This chain links TRBV10-3 with TRBJ1-4, with D perhaps matching TRBD1 (5 bases). The CDR3 protein is CAISESGDEKLFF. CDR3 nucleotide sequence: TGTGCCATCAGTGAGTCAGGGGACGAAAAACTGTTTTTT.